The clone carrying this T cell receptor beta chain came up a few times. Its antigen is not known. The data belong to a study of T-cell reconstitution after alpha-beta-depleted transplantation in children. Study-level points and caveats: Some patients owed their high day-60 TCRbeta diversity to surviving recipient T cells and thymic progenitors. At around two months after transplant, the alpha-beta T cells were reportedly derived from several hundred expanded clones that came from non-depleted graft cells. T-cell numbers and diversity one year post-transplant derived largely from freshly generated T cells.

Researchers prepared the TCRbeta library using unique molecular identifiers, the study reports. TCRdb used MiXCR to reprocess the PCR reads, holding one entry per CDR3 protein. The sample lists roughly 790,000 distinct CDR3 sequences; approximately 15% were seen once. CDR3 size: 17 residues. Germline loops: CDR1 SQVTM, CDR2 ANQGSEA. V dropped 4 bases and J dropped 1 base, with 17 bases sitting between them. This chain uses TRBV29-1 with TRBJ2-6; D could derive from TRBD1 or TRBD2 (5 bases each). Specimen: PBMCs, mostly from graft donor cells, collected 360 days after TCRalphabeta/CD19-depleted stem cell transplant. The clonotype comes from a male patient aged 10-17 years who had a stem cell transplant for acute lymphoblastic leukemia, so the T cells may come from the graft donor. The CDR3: CSVGIGTEISGANVLTF. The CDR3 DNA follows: TGCAGCGTTGGAATCGGGACGGAAATATCTGGGGCCAACGTCCTGACTTTC.